This T cell receptor beta chain originates from a study of T cell responses to AZD1222 COVID-19 vaccine. Overall study findings and caveats: Close to half of spike-specific TCRs reportedly recognize unmutated variant regions. Spike-specific TCR breadth and depth were elevated following two AZD1222 doses. Every sample of the repertoires postdated the peak T cell response.

CDR3 size: 16 residues. The V gene's germline CDR1 is WNHNN and CDR2 SYGVQD (reference sequence). The trim removed 5 bases at V and 4 bases at J, leaving 5 bases unmatched. The protocol was immunoSEQ multiplex PCR, while the TCRdb copy is restricted to in-frame clones and leaves out a portion. Of some 150,000 clones listed, 75% to 90% are singletons. Details on this clone: Its specificity is unknown.

The sample consisted of peripheral blood, taken 28 days after the second dose of the MenACWY control vaccine. This chain links TRBV10-1 with TRBJ2-1; TRBD2 aligns across 13 bases. This sequence was found in an adult who received the MenACWY meningococcal vaccine as a control. CDR3 protein: CASSTGLAGAYNEQFF. CDR3 nucleotide sequence: TGCGCCAGCAGTACCGGACTAGCGGGGGCGTACAATGAGCAGTTCTTC.